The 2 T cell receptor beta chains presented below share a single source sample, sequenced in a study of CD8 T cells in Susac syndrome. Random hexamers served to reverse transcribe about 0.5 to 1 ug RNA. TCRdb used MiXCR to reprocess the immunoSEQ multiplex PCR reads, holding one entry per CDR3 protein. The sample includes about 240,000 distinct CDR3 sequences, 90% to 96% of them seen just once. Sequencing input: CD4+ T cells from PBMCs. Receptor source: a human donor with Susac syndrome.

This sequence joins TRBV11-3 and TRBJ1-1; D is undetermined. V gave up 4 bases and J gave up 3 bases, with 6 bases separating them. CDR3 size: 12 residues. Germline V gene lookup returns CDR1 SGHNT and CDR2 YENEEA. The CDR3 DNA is TGTGCCAGCAGCTCGGAGGACACTGAAGCTTTCTTT. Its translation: CASSSEDTEAFF.

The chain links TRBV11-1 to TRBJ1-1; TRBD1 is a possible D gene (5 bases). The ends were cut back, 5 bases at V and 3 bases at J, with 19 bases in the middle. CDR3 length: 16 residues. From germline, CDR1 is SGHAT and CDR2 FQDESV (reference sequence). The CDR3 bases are TGTGCCAGCAGCAGACAGACCAGTAGGTGGGACACTGAAGCTTTCTTT. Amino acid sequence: CASSRQTSRWDTEAFF.